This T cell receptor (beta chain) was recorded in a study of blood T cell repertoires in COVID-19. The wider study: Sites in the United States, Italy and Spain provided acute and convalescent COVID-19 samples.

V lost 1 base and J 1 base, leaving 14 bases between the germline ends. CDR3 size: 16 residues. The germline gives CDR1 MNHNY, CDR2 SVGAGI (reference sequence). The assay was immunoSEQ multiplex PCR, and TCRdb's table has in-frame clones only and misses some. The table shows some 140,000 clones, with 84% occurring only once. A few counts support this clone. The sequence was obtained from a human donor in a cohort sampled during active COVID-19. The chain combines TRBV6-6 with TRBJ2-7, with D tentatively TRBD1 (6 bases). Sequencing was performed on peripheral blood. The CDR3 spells CASSYFDGQSSYEQYF. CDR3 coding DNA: TGTGCCAGCAGTTACTTTGATGGACAGTCGTCCTACGAGCAGTACTTC.